The 10 T cell receptor beta chains presented below share a single source sample, sequenced in a study of beta chain features in type 1 diabetes. Findings of the study overall: Within each of all four CD4+ subsets, Type 1 diabetes patients had TCRB CDR3s that were moderately but significantly shorter.

For these receptors, no antigen is known. The entirety of the isolated RNA underwent reverse transcription, so expressed TCRB transcripts were sequenced. Profiled with immunoSEQ multiplex PCR; TCRdb holds only in-frame clones, not every one. The data hold about 650,000 clones, with under 15% observed a single time. Sequencing used naive CD4+ T cells from blood. These receptors were collected from a man aged 25 to 45 with type 1 diabetes.

This clone has more than one count but fewer than ten. The chain has TRBV5-1 and TRBJ2-2, with D perhaps being TRBD1 or TRBD2 (5 bases each). This CDR3 spans 16 amino acids. V lost 1 base to trimming and J lost 0 bases, with 10 bases between them. The germline V gene encodes CDR1 SGHRS and CDR2 YFSETQ. The CDR3 loop is CASSLFGTPNTGELFF. In nucleotides, the CDR3 is TGCGCCAGCAGCTTGTTCGGGACCCCGAACACCGGGGAGCTGTTTTTT.

The chain recombines TRBV29-1 with TRBJ1-2, with D unclear. The V end lost 7 bases, the J end lost 8 bases, and 8 bases lay between the germline ends. Looked up from germline, CDR1 is SQVTM and CDR2 is ANQGSEA. There are 9 residues in the CDR3. For the CDR3, the DNA is TGCAGCGAGGGTGGCGGCTACACCTTC. This translates into CSEGGGYTF.

This chain uses TRBV5-1 with TRBJ2-3; possibly TRBD1 or TRBD2 for D (5 bases each). Germline lookup yields CDR1 SGHRS and CDR2 YFSETQ. Trimming stripped 2 bases from V and 1 base from J, with 11 bases between. The CDR3 contains 15 residues. CDR3 region: CASSFAQGGTDTQYF. The CDR3 DNA follows: TGCGCCAGCAGCTTTGCCCAGGGAGGCACAGATACGCAGTATTTT.

The V and J genes are TRBV4-3 and TRBJ1-6; tentatively, D is TRBD1 (6 bases). V lost 0 bases to trimming and J lost 0 bases, with 6 bases between them. The CDR3 is made up of 16 amino acids. CDR1 and CDR2 from the germline V gene are LGHNA and YSLEER. CDR3 protein: CASSQEQGSYNSPLHF. The CDR3 DNA is TGCGCCAGCAGCCAAGAACAGGGCTCCTATAATTCACCCCTCCACTTT.

This rearrangement joins TRBV7-9 to TRBJ2-7, with D unresolved. With 3 bases removed from V and 5 bases from J, the gap between germline ends came to 5 bases. The CDR3 is 11 residues long. Looked up from germline, CDR1 is SEHNR and CDR2 is FQNEAQ (reference sequence). The CDR3 is CASSFTDEQYF. The CDR3 nucleotides read TGTGCCAGCAGCTTTACGGACGAGCAGTACTTC.

This clone was counted only a few times. The genes are TRBV5-1 and TRBJ2-2, with D tentatively TRBD1 (6 bases). In germline, CDR1 is SGHRS, CDR2 YFSETQ. This CDR3 contains 15 residues. The V gene lost 0 bases and the J gene lost 8 bases, with 14 bases spanning the gap. The CDR3, as DNA: TGCGCCAGCAGCTTGGTTGACAGGTCGTCAGGGGAGCTGTTTTTT. Translation: CASSLVDRSSGELFF.

This clone was counted a few times. The V gene is TRBV5-1, the J gene TRBJ1-1, with D perhaps TRBD1 (5 bases). The CDR3 has 16 amino acids. The germline CDR1 and CDR2 sequences are SGHRS and YFSETQ. The V gene lost 0 bases and the J gene lost 0 bases, with 12 bases spanning the gap. The chain's CDR3 is CASSLAPGILNTEAFF. DNA for the CDR3: TGCGCCAGCAGCTTGGCCCCAGGGATTTTGAACACTGAAGCTTTCTTT.

The genes are TRBV7-2 and TRBJ2-3; no clear D. The CDR3 is made up of 14 amino acids. Germline CDR1 reads SGHTA; CDR2 reads FQGNSA. V was shortened by 5 bases and J by 4 bases, with 13 bases between the two germline ends. The CDR3 reads CASSRGWESDTQYF. For the CDR3, the DNA is TGTGCCAGCAGCCGCGGTTGGGAATCAGATACGCAGTATTTT.

This clone was detected a few times. This sample also contains other DNA sequences that code for the same CDR3. The chain employs TRBV7-9 and TRBJ2-7; 9 nucleotides line up with TRBD1. This CDR3 is 14 amino acids long. CDR1 SEHNR and CDR2 FQNEAQ come from the germline V gene (reference sequence). V shed 5 bases and J 3 bases; nucleotides not matched to a gene: 5. The CDR3 nucleotides are TGTGCCAGCAGCCAGGGACAGGGCTTCTACGAGCAGTACTTC. Translated: CASSQGQGFYEQYF.

The V gene is TRBV27, the J gene TRBJ2-5; D gene ambiguous. This CDR3 contains 14 residues. The germline V gene encodes CDR1 MNHEY and CDR2 SMNVEV (reference sequence). Trimming shortened V by 2 bases and J by 3 bases, and 10 bases separated the two germline ends. The CDR3 is CASSLLGRKETQYF. The CDR3 nucleotides read TGTGCCAGCAGTTTACTAGGCCGCAAAGAGACCCAGTACTTC.